These 31 T cell receptor delta chains share one sample of origin, sequenced in a study of γδ T cells in repeated Plasmodium falciparum infection. TCRdb ran CATT on the multiplex PCR reads. In the table there are roughly 93,000 delta-chain clones, 0.95% to 1% of which are singletons. Flow sorting of PBMC yielded separate Vgamma9/Vdelta2+ and Vdelta2-negative gammadelta T cell populations for bulk repertoire analysis. The sequenced sample was gamma-delta T cells from blood. All receptors derive from a pool of human donors (malaria-infected and uninfected, not separated).

As concerns this clone: This probably arose from a read error, given a far larger clone one base away. This sample includes further DNA sequences coding for the same CDR3. Called V gene: TRDV2; the J gene was not called; no check of the table's D call, TRDD3, against the DNA was made. The CDR3 runs 19 residues. CDR1 and CDR2 from the germline V gene are GEAIGNYY and EKD. CDR3 sequence (DNA): TGTGCCTGTGACACCCTCTTGGGGGATACGCGAAGACCGACCGATAAACTCATTTTT. It encodes CACDTLLGDTRRPTDKLIF.

This clone was observed a handful of times. This DNA translates differently at residue 6 from the TCRdb protein, which is that of a much larger clone; a read error is likely, and the protein shown is the DNA's own translation. The chain has TRDV2 and TRDJ1; D may be TRDD3 (6 bases). In the absence of a J gene in TCRdb, the DNA was matched to germline to assign it here. Trimming cost V 0 bases and J 7 bases, with 23 bases left between them. The CDR3 runs 17 residues. Germline lookup yields CDR1 GEAIGNYY and CDR2 EKD. The CDR3 DNA reads TGTGCCTGTGACACCTGTGTTGATACTGGGTGCGAGTGTAAACTCATCTTT. The encoded protein is CACDTCVDTGCECKLIF.

This clone has just a few counts. This sequence is one base from a far larger clone and is likely a read error. Other nucleotide sequences in the sample specify the same CDR3. The rearrangement links TRDV3 to TRDJ1; D possibly corresponds to TRDD3 (5 bases). The germline V gene encodes CDR1 TVYSNPD and CDR2 GDNSRS (reference sequence). V was shortened by 5 bases and J by 1 base, with 32 bases between the two germline ends. There are 19 residues in the CDR3. The chain's CDR3 is CAIRAHSELCESATDKLIF. CDR3 DNA sequence: TGTGCCATACGTGCTCATTCCGAATTGTGCGAAAGTGCCACCGATAAACTCATCTTT.

Concerning this clone itself: Only one base separates this from a far larger clonotype, so it likely reflects a read error. Other DNA variants within this sample encode the same CDR3. The chain combines TRDV3 with TRDJ1; unclear D gene. Germline-derived CDR1 and CDR2 are TVYSNPD and GDNSRS (reference sequence). Deletions cut 3 bases from V and 0 bases from J, with 20 bases between. This CDR3 spans 16 amino acids. The CDR3 region is CAFIRPCRGYTDKLIF. The CDR3 DNA reads as TGTGCCTTCATCCGACCATGTCGGGGTTACACCGATAAACTCATCTTT. The variable domain in full, completed from reference TRDV3 and TRDJ1, reads CDKVTQSSPDQTVASGSEVVLLCTYDTVYSNPDLFWYRIRPDYSFQFVFYGDNSRSEGADFTQGRFSVKHILTQKAFHLVISPVRTEDSATYYCAFIRPCRGYTDKLIFGKGTRVTVEP.

With respect to this clone: For this DNA, TCRdb reports the protein of a much larger clone, which diverges at residue 17, most likely from a read error; the protein presented here is translated directly from the DNA. The gene calls are TRDV1 and TRDJ1; TRDD3 matches at 11 bases. The J gene, absent from TCRdb, was called here by matching the DNA to germline. Germline-derived CDR1 and CDR2 are TSWWSYY and QGS. CDR3 length: 25 amino acids. With V trimmed by 1 base and J by 0 bases, 28 bases remained unmatched. The CDR3 sequence is CALGERSIRYPIVGDTSGYTDKLIF. CDR3 nucleotides: TGTGCTCTTGGGGAACGAAGTATCAGGTACCCCATTGTGGGGGATACGTCCGGGTACACCGATAAACTCATCTTT.

Concerning this clone itself: A far larger clone lies a single base away; this is likely a read error. Other nucleotide sequences in the sample specify the same CDR3. The CDR3: CALGELFEGPFPRRGYDGGTDKLIF. In DNA form, the CDR3 reads TGTGCTCTTGGGGAACTATTTGAGGGGCCCTTCCCGAGAAGGGGATACGACGGGGGCACCGATAAACTCATCTTT. The chain couples TRDV1 to TRDJ1; 9 positions match TRDD3. Here the J gene came from matching the DNA to germline, since TCRdb omits it. With 0 bases clipped from V and 1 base from J, the junction kept 30 bases outside the gene matches. This CDR3 comprises 25 residues. CDR1 is TSWWSYY and CDR2 is QGS in the germline V gene.

Worth noting for this clone: The translation of this DNA and the TCRdb protein of a much larger clone differ at residue 7, probably owing to a read error; the protein shown here is translated from the DNA. This sequence joins TRDV2 and TRDJ3; D call uncertain. Because TCRdb records no J gene, it was assigned here through a match of the DNA to germline. Germline lookup yields CDR1 GEAIGNYY and CDR2 EKD. The V end was cut by 0 bases, the J end by 0 bases, with 11 bases between. The CDR3 extends over 18 amino acids. In nucleotides, the CDR3 is TGTGCCTGTGACACCGTTGCTAAAAGCTCCTGGGACACCCGACAGATGTTTTTC. Encoded protein: CACDTVAKSSWDTRQMFF.

This clone qualifies as medium-sized. Different DNA sequences within this sample yield the same CDR3. This chain links TRDV2 with TRDJ1, with TRDD3 identical over 10 bases. CDR3 length: 15 residues. Germline V gene data show CDR1 as GEAIGNYY and CDR2 as EKD. Unmatched junction bases numbered 7, after V lost 5 bases and J lost 2 bases. CDR3: CACASLLGDTDKLIF. DNA for the CDR3: TGTGCCTGTGCTTCCTTACTGGGGGATACCGATAAACTCATCTTT.

This clone was seen many times. The chain employs TRDV2 and TRDJ3, with 13 bases aligning to TRDD3. The junction had 10 bases not matched to a gene; V was cut back by 0 bases and J by 0 bases. The CDR3 is 22 amino acids. Germline values: CDR1 GEAIGNYY, CDR2 EKD. The CDR3 sequence is CACDTVLGDTTTSSWDTRQMFF. The CDR3 DNA is TGTGCCTGTGACACCGTACTGGGGGATACGACGACCAGCTCCTGGGACACCCGACAGATGTTTTTC.

This clone occurred a few times. A V gene of TRDV1 was called, but no J gene was assigned; the DNA was not compared with TRDD3, the D call given in the table. Germline lookup yields CDR1 TSWWSYY and CDR2 QGS. This CDR3 has 22 residues. The CDR3, as DNA: TGTGCTCTTGGAGAAGTCCGAACTAAGGCGGGGATACGGACTACTAACACCGATAAACTCACCTTT. This codes for CALGEVRTKAGIRTTNTDKLTF.

This clone turned up a few times. The protein in TCRdb stems from a much larger clone and differs at residue 19 from this DNA's translation, likely a read error; here the protein is translated from the DNA. The gene calls are TRDV2 and TRDJ1, with TRDD3 as a possible D gene (6 bases). The CDR3 is made up of 20 amino acids. Germline V gene sequence: CDR1 GEAIGNYY, CDR2 EKD. The chain's CDR3 is CACDPARVGGQLSNTDKLTF. The CDR3 DNA reads TGTGCCTGTGACCCGGCTAGAGTGGGGGGCCAACTTAGTAACACCGATAAACTCACCTTT.

In its sample, this clone was seen a few times. A far larger clone is one base from this, pointing to a likely read error. The sample carries other DNA sequences with the same CDR3. The genes are TRDV1 and TRDJ1; 12 bases line up with TRDD3. TCRdb is silent on the J gene; assignment here came from matching the DNA to germline. V gave up 2 bases and J gave up 4 bases; unmatched junction bases: 29. CDR3 length equals 24 residues. The V gene's germline CDR1 is TSWWSYY and CDR2 QGS. The CDR3: CALGEGGSDSDWGILTPCLDKLIF. Written as DNA, the CDR3 is TGTGCTCTTGGGGAAGGCGGGTCAGATTCCGACTGGGGGATACTCACACCATGTCTCGATAAACTCATCTTT.

This clone was detected only a few times. TCRdb records a much larger clone's protein for this DNA, with a difference at residue 17 that likely arises from a read error; the protein given is the translation of the DNA. The CDR3 spells CACARKPFPHEWGIVRRLIF. The CDR3 nucleotides are TGTGCCTGTGCCCGAAAACCCTTTCCCCACGAGTGGGGGATTGTGCGGAGACTCATCTTT. V and J are TRDV2 and TRDJ1, with TRDD3 matching 8 bases. As TCRdb names no J gene, one was assigned here on the basis of a DNA match to germline. There are 20 residues in the CDR3. The V gene end was trimmed by 5 bases and the J gene end by 10 bases; junction bases not matched to a gene: 32. CDR1 and CDR2 from the germline V gene are GEAIGNYY and EKD.

This clone was recorded many times. The same CDR3 arises from other DNA sequences in this sample as well. The rearrangement joins TRDV1 to TRDJ1; tentative D call: TRDD1 (5 bases). Deletions cut 9 bases from V and 0 bases from J, with 11 bases between. Germline CDR1 and CDR2: TSWWSYY and QGS. This CDR3 comprises 13 residues. Here the CDR3 DNA reads TGTGCTCTGGAAATGGATTACACCGATAAACTCATCTTT. Amino acid sequence: CALEMDYTDKLIF.

This clone was counted a few times. TCRdb attributes to this sequence the protein of a much larger clone, which differs from the DNA translation at residue 15; a read error is likely, and the protein displayed is translated from the DNA. The J gene is TRDJ1, the V gene TRDV1; D ambiguous. The germline CDR1 and CDR2 sequences are TSWWSYY and QGS. This CDR3 spans 19 amino acids. In DNA, the CDR3 is TGTGCTCTTGGGGATCCGGGACCCCCACACCCCCTTTGCACCGAGAAACTCATCTTT. It codes for CALGDPGPPHPLCTEKLIF.

A few counts support this clone. TCRdb lists the protein of a much larger clone for this DNA, which differs at residue 7, so this is likely a read error; the protein given here is translated from the DNA itself. The chain is built from TRDV1 and TRDJ1; D unclear. The J gene, missing from TCRdb, was assigned here through DNA to germline matching. The CDR3 covers 18 residues. V was cut by 0 bases and J by 1 base, with 18 bases left in between. The germline V gene encodes CDR1 TSWWSYY and CDR2 QGS. The CDR3 is CALGELALRLRLTDKLIF. The CDR3 DNA reads as TGTGCTCTTGGGGAACTAGCTCTCCGTCTAAGGCTCACCGATAAACTCATCTTT.

This clone was detected ten times or more. TCRdb assigns this DNA the protein of a much larger clone, which departs from its translation at residue 12; this likely reflects a read error, and the protein shown comes from translating the DNA. The rearrangement uses TRDV2 and TRDJ1; D possibly corresponds to TRDD2 (5 bases). The CDR3 runs to 15 residues. The germline V gene has CDR1 GEAIGNYY and CDR2 EKD. DNA for the CDR3: TGTGCCTGTGACACCGTTGCTACCCCTACCGATAGACTCATCTTT. Protein: CACDTVATPTDRLIF.

This clone has just a few counts. TCRdb's protein, taken from a much larger clone, differs from this DNA's translation at residue 17, likely owing to a read error; the protein displayed comes from the DNA. V gene TRDV3 combines with J gene TRDJ1, with D possibly being TRDD3 (8 bases). The CDR3 covers 23 residues. The germline V gene has CDR1 TVYSNPD and CDR2 GDNSRS (reference sequence). The V gene lost 0 bases and the J gene lost 1 base, with 39 bases spanning the gap. In DNA, the CDR3 is TGTGCCTTTAGTCCCTTCCTGCGTCACCACCCCAGTACTGGGGGTCGGTGCACCGATAAACTCATCTTT. This sequence encodes CAFSPFLRHHPSTGGRCTDKLIF.

As to this clone: Translating this DNA gives a protein that differs at residue 6 from the TCRdb one, which belongs to a much larger clone; a read error is likely, and the protein shown is this translation. In DNA form, the CDR3 reads TGTGCTCTTGGGGAATATAAGGCGGACTGGGGTGCTCGGGTCGATAAACTCATCTTT. Residues: CALGEYKADWGARVDKLIF. J is TRDJ1 and V is TRDV1; 7 bases agree with TRDD3. TCRdb does not report a J gene; here it was assigned by matching the DNA to germline references. Germline V gene lookup returns CDR1 TSWWSYY and CDR2 QGS. This CDR3 has 19 amino acids. Unmatched junction bases numbered 19, after V lost 2 bases and J lost 4 bases.

This clone has only a few counts. For this DNA, TCRdb reports the protein of a much larger clone, which diverges at residue 21, most likely from a read error; the protein presented here is translated directly from the DNA. Here the V gene is TRDV1, but the J gene went uncalled; the table names TRDD3, a call not compared with the DNA. The CDR3 length is 23 residues. Germline lookup yields CDR1 TSWWSYY and CDR2 QGS. CDR3 region: CALGESANDWGIPSSWDTRQVFF. CDR3 coding DNA: TGTGCTCTTGGGGAATCGGCGAACGACTGGGGGATACCGAGCTCCTGGGACACCCGACAGGTGTTTTTC.

This clone was picked up a small number of times. The protein TCRdb lists belongs to a much larger clone and differs from this DNA's translation at residue 17, which points to a read error; the protein shown is made from the DNA. This chain connects TRDV1 to TRDJ2; tentative D call: TRDD3 (6 bases). The J gene, absent from TCRdb, was called here by matching the DNA to germline. This CDR3 contains 24 residues. Trimming took off 3 bases at V and 3 bases at J, with 38 bases between the two ends. CDR1 is TSWWSYY, CDR2 QGS, per germline. The CDR3 DNA sequence: TGTGCTCTTGGGGACCTCCCCCCTGGCACTAGAGTGGAAAAAATGGGGGGCATGACAGCACAACTCTTCTTT. Translated: CALGDLPPGTRVEKMGGMTAQLFF.

This clone has at least ten counts. The mismatch at residue 13 between this DNA's translation and the TCRdb protein of a much larger clone likely reflects a read error; the protein shown is translated from the DNA. This chain links TRDV2 with TRDJ1; the D gene is possibly TRDD2 (5 bases). Germline CDR1 is GEAIGNYY and CDR2 is EKD. The germline V and J ends were trimmed by 2 bases and 9 bases, with 27 bases remaining between them. The CDR3 has 17 amino acids. CDR3 in amino acids: CACDNSLSYPEGSELIF. The DNA for the CDR3 is TGTGCCTGTGACAATTCCTTGTCTTACCCCGAGGGTAGTGAACTCATCTTT.

This clone was recorded at least ten times. TCRdb attributes to this sequence the protein of a much larger clone, which differs from the DNA translation at residue 3; a read error is likely, and the protein displayed is translated from the DNA. The chain joins TRDV1 to TRDJ1, with D possibly being TRDD2 or TRDD3 (8 bases each). Germline CDR1 is TSWWSYY and CDR2 is QGS. This CDR3 has 25 amino acids. The CDR3 coding sequence is TGTGCTTTTGGGGAAGCGCCACCCCCGGCTTCCTACCCTTACTGGGGGCTGGAGTACACCGATAAACTCATCTTT. It yields the protein CAFGEAPPPASYPYWGLEYTDKLIF.

This clone was observed a handful of times. TCRdb's listed protein matches a much larger clone and diverges from this DNA's translation at residue 6, likely through a read error; the protein shown comes from the DNA. V gene TRDV2 combines with J gene TRDJ1; possible D gene TRDD3, 5 bases. The J gene was missing in TCRdb and was found by matching the end of the DNA to germline. The V end was cut by 1 base, the J end by 0 bases, with 20 bases between. Germline values: CDR1 GEAIGNYY, CDR2 EKD. The CDR3 is made up of 18 amino acids. CDR3 protein: CACDTPGAENLYTDKLIF. The CDR3 DNA follows: TGTGCCTGTGACACGCCGGGGGCTGAGAACTTGTACACCGATAAACTCATCTTT.

This clone was observed a handful of times. This likely stems from a read error, as it lies one base from a far larger clone. The same CDR3 can be traced to other DNA sequences in this sample. The J gene is TRDJ1, the V gene TRDV2, with a possible D match to TRDD3 (5 bases). The J gene, absent from TCRdb, was called here by matching the DNA to germline. The V end lost 0 bases, the J end lost 0 bases, and 22 bases lay between the germline ends. Looked up from germline, CDR1 is GEAIGNYY and CDR2 is EKD. The CDR3 covers 19 residues. The CDR3 region is CACDTVGTGGPKYTDKLIF. Written as DNA, the CDR3 is TGTGCCTGTGACACCGTTGGTACTGGAGGACCAAAGTACACCGATAAACTCATCTTT.

In its sample, this clone was seen a few times. TCRdb records a much larger clone's protein for this DNA, with a difference at residue 12 that likely arises from a read error; the protein given is the translation of the DNA. This sequence joins TRDV2 and TRDJ1; 8 bases agree with TRDD3. Here the J gene was assigned by germline matching of the DNA, as TCRdb has none. From germline, CDR1 is GEAIGNYY and CDR2 EKD. V dropped 0 bases and J dropped 1; count of bases not matched to a gene: 12. This CDR3 has 18 amino acids. CDR3 in amino acids: CACDTVDTGGPSTDKLIF. The CDR3 region has the DNA TGTGCCTGTGACACCGTGGATACTGGGGGCCCAAGCACCGATAAACTCATCTTT.

Of note for this clone: A single base is all that separates this from a far larger clone, so a read error is likely. The same CDR3 also results from other DNA sequences found in this sample. V usage is TRDV1 and J usage is TRDJ1, with 10 bases aligning to TRDD3. Germline V gene lookup returns CDR1 TSWWSYY and CDR2 QGS. This CDR3 contains 18 residues. The J segment lost 3 bases and the V segment lost 5 bases, leaving 15 bases of the junction unmatched. Here the CDR3 DNA reads TGTGCTCTTGGGACCCGGGCCTTTGTGGGGGATACAGCCGATAAACTCATCTTT. Translation gives CALGTRAFVGDTADKLIF.

This clone was counted only a few times. TCRdb's protein, taken from a much larger clone, differs from this DNA's translation at residue 12, likely owing to a read error; the protein displayed comes from the DNA. The rearrangement links TRDV1 to TRDJ1; maybe TRDD3 (6 bases). The germline V and J ends were trimmed by 4 bases and 0 bases, with 24 bases remaining between them. The CDR3 sequence is 19 residues long. The germline gives CDR1 TSWWSYY, CDR2 QGS. Written as DNA, the CDR3 is TGTGCTCTTGGGGCTTTCCTTTTGGGGGGACTATCGTACACCGATAAACTCATCTTT. Translated: CALGAFLLGGLSYTDKLIF.

This clone was picked up a small number of times. The protein TCRdb lists belongs to a much larger clone and differs from this DNA's translation at residue 4, which points to a read error; the protein shown is made from the DNA. This rearrangement joins TRDV2 to TRDJ1; 11 nucleotides align to TRDD3. The CDR3 runs to 17 residues. Germline CDR1 GEAIGNYY, CDR2 EKD. With V trimmed by 5 bases and J by 2 bases, 12 bases remained unmatched. CDR3 sequence: CACALVLGDSTTDKLIF. The DNA of the CDR3 is TGTGCCTGTGCCCTGGTACTGGGGGATAGCACGACCGATAAACTCATCTTT.

This clone came up a few times. A far more abundant clone sits one base away, making this likely a read error. Other DNA sequences from this sample encode an identical CDR3 as well. This chain uses TRDV2 with TRDJ1, with 8 bases fitting TRDD3. The J gene is absent in TCRdb and was assigned here via DNA matching to germline. With V trimmed by 1 base and J by 0 bases, 6 bases remained unmatched. Germline assignment: CDR1 GEAIGNYY and CDR2 EKD. The CDR3 is 16 amino acids. Here the CDR3 DNA reads TGTGCCTGTGACACACTGGGGGGGACATACACCGATAAACTCATCTTT. It yields the protein CACDTLGGTYTDKLIF.

This clone appeared a few times. TCRdb records a much larger clone's protein for this DNA, with a difference at residue 8 that likely arises from a read error; the protein given is the translation of the DNA. This rearrangement joins TRDV1 to TRDJ1; possibly TRDD2 for D (6 bases). No J segment appears in TCRdb, so it was assigned here by matching the sequence to germline. With 3 bases removed from V and 4 bases from J, the gap between germline ends came to 15 bases. This CDR3 spans 15 amino acids. Germline V CDR1 and CDR2: TSWWSYY, QGS. In nucleotides, the CDR3 is TGTGCTCTTGGGGAGCTCCCTCTTTCCTACGATAAACTCATCTTT. It translates to CALGELPLSYDKLIF.